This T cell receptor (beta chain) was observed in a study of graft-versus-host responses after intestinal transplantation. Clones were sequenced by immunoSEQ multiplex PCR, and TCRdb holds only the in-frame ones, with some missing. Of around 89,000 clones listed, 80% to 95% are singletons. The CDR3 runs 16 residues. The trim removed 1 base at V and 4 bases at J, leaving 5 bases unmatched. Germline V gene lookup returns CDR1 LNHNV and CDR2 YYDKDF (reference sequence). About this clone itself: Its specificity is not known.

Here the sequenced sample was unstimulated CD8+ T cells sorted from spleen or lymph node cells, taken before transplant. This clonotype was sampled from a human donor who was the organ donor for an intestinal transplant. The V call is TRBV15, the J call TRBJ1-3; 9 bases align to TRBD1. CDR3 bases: TGTGCCACCAGCAGAGGCACAGGGGGCAAGGGAAACACCATATATTTT. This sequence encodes CATSRGTGGKGNTIYF.